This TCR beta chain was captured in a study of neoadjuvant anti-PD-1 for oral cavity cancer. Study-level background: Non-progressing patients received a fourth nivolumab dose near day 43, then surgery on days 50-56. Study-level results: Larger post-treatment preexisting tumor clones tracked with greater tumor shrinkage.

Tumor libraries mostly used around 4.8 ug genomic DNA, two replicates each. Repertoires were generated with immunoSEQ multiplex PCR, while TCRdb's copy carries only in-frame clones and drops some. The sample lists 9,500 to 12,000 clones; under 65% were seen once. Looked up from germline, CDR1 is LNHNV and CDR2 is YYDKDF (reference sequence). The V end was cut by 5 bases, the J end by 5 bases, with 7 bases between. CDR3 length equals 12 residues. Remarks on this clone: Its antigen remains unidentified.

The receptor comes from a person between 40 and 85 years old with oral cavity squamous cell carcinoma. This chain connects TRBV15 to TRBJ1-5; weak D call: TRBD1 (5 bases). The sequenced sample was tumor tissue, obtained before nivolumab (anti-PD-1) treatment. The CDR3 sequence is CATSGRDQPQHF. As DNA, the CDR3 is TGTGCCACCAGCGGCAGGGATCAGCCCCAGCATTTT.